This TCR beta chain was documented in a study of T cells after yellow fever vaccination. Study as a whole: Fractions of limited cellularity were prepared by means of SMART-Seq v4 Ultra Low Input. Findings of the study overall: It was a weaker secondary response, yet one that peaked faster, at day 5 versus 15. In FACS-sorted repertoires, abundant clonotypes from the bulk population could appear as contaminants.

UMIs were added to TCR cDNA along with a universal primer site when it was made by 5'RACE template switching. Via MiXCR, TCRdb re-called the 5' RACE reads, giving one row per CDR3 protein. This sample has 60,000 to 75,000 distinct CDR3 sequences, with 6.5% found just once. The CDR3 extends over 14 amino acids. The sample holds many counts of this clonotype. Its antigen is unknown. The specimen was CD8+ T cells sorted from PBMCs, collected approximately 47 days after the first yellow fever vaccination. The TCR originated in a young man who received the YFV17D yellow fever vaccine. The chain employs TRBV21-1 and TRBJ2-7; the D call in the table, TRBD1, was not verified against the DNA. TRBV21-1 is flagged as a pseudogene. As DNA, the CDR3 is TGTGCCAGCAGGGGACAGGAGCTCTCCTACGAGCAGTACTTC. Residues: CASRGQELSYEQYF.